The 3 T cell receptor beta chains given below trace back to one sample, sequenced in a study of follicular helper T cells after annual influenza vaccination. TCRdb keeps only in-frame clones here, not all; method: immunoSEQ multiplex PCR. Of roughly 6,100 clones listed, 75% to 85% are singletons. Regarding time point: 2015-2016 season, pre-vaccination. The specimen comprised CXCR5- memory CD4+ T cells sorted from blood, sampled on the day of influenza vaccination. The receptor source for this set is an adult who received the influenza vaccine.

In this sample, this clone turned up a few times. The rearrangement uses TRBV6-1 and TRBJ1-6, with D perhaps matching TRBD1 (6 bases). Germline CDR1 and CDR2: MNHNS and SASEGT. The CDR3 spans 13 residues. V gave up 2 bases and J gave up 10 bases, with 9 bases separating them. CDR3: CASSEQGQSPLHF. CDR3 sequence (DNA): TGTGCCAGCAGTGAACAGGGGCAATCACCCCTCCACTTT.

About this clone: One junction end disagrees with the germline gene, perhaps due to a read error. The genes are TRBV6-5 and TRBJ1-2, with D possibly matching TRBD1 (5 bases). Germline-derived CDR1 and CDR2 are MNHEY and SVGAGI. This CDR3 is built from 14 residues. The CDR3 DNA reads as TGTGCCACCAGTTTGGTCGGGGGGAGTTATGGCTACACCTTC. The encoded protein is CATSLVGGSYGYTF.

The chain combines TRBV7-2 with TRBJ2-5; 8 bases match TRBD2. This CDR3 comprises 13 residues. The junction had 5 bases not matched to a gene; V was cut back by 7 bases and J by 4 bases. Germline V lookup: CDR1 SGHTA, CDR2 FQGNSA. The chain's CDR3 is CASKGLGGETQYF. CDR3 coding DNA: TGTGCCAGCAAGGGACTAGGAGGAGAGACCCAGTACTTC. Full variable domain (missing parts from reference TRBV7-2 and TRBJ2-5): GAGVSQSPSNKVTEKGKDVELRCDPISGHTALYWYRQSLGQGLEFLIYFQGNSAPDKSGLPSDRFSAERTGGSVSTLTIQRTQQEDSAVYLCASKGLGGETQYFGPGTRLLVL.